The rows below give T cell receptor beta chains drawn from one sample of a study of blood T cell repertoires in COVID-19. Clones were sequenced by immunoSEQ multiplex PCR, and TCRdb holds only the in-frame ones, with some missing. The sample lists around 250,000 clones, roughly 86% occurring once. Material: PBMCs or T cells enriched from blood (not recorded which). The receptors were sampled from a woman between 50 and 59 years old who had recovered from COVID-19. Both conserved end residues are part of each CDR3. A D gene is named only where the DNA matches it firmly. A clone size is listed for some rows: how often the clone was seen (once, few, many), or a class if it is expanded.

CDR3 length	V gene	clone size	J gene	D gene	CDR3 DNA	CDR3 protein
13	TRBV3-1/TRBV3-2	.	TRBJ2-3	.	TGTGCCAGCAGCCAAGCGAGCACAGATACGCAGTATTTT	CASSQASTDTQYF
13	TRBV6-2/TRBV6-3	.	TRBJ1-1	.	TGTGCCAGCAGTTACCAGGGGAACACTGAAGCTTTCTTT	CASSYQGNTEAFF
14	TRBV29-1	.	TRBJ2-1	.	TGCAGCGTTAAGACAGGAACTTCCATCAGTGAGCAGTTCTTC	CSVKTGTSISEQFF
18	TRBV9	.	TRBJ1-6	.	TGTGCCAGCAGCCCATCGGCACAGCAAAGCTCCTATAATTCACCCCTCCACTTT	CASSPSAQQSSYNSPLHF
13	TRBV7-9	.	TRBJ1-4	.	TGTGCCAGCAGCTCCCACATGAATGAAAAACTGTTTTTT	CASSSHMNEKLFF
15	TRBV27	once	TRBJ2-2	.	TGTGCCAGCAGTTCGTGGCAGGTTGCCACCGGGGAGCTGTTTTTT	CASSSWQVATGELFF
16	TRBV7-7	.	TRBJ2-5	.	TGTGCTAGCAGCCCTGCAGGGGACCCCGGGTGGGGGACCCAGTACTTC	CASSPAGDPGWGTQYF
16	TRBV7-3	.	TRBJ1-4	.	TGTGCCAGCAGCTTTATCCCTAACTTCTACGGTGAAAAACTGTTTTTT	CASSFIPNFYGEKLFF
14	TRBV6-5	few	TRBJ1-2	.	TGTGCCAGCAGTTACTCGGCAGGGCACTATGGCTACACCTTC	CASSYSAGHYGYTF
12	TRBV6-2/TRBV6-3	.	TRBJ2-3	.	TGTGCCAGCAGTCCAGTCACAGATACGCAGTATTTT	CASSPVTDTQYF
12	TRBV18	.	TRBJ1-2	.	TGTGCCAGCTCACCACGTGACATCGGCTACACCTTC	CASSPRDIGYTF
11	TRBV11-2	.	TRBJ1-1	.	TGTGCCAGCAGCTTAGAGCAGGAAGCTTTCTTT	CASSLEQEAFF
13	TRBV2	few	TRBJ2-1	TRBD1	TGTGCCAGCAGTGAAGAGCAGGGGACAGGGTCGATCTTC	CASSEEQGTGSIF
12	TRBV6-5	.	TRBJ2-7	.	TGTGCCAGCAGGCGGGGTCCGTACGAGCAGTACTTC	CASRRGPYEQYF
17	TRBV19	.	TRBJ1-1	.	TGTGCCAGTAGTGACCAAGTAGTCTGGAGGTTGAACACTGAAGCTTTCTTT	CASSDQVVWRLNTEAFF
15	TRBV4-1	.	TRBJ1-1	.	TGCGCCAGCAGCCAAGATAACAGCCGGAACACTGAAGCTTTCTTT	CASSQDNSRNTEAFF
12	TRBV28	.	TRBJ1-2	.	TGTGCCAGCAAGCGGGGTAACTATGGCTACACCTTC	CASKRGNYGYTF
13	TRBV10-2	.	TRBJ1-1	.	TGCGCCAGCACCCAACAGGGCTACACTGAAGCTTTCTTT	CASTQQGYTEAFF
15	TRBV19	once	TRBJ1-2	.	TGTGCCAGTAGTTCCTACCCAGGGATCAACTATGGCTACACCTTC	CASSSYPGINYGYTF
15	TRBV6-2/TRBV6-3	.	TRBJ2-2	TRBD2	TGTGCCAGCAGCCAGACTAGCGGGTGGGCCGGGGAGCTGTTTTTT	CASSQTSGWAGELFF
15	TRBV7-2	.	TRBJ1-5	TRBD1	TGTGCCAGCAGCATACAGGGGGGCGGCAATCAGCCCCAGCATTTT	CASSIQGGGNQPQHF
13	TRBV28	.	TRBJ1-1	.	TGTGCCAGCAGTTTTAGGCGGGCCTCTGAAGCTTTCTTT	CASSFRRASEAFF
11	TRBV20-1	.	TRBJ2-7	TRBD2	TGCAGTGCCGGGACTAGTTACGAGCAGTACTTC	CSAGTSYEQYF
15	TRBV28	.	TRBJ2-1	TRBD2	TGTGCCAGCATCCGTGGACTAGCGGGGGGCGGGGAGCAGTTCTTC	CASIRGLAGGGEQFF
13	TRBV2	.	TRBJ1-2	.	TGTGCCAGCAGTGAAGCGGGAGGGGATGGCTACACCTTC	CASSEAGGDGYTF
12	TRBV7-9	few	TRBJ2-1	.	TGTGCCAGCAGCTTACCCCCGTATGAGCAGTTCTTC	CASSLPPYEQFF
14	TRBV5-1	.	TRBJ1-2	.	TGCGCCAGCAGCTTGGATACGGGTAACTATGGCTACACCTTC	CASSLDTGNYGYTF
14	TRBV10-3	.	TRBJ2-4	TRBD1	TGTGCCATCCGCCCGGGACAGGGAGAAAACATTCAGTACTTC	CAIRPGQGENIQYF
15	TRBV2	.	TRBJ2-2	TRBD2	TGTGCCAGCAGTACCGGGACTAGCTCCACCGGGGAGCTGTTTTTT	CASSTGTSSTGELFF
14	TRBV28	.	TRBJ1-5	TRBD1	TGTGCCAGCAGGTCCGGGACAGGAAATCAGCCCCAGCATTTT	CASRSGTGNQPQHF
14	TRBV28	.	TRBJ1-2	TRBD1	TGTGCCAGTCTTGGTGGGGGGACAGTCTATGGCTACACCTTC	CASLGGGTVYGYTF
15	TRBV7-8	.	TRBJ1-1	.	TGTGCCAGCAGCTTAGGTCGCGGAGGAAACACTGAAGCTTTCTTT	CASSLGRGGNTEAFF
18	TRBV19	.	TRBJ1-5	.	TGTGCCAGTAGTATACAGCCGGGAGGGCGGGACAGCAATCAGCCCCAGCATTTT	CASSIQPGGRDSNQPQHF
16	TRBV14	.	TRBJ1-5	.	TGTGCCAGCAGCCAAGATCTGGACACTGACAATCAGCCCCAGCATTTT	CASSQDLDTDNQPQHF
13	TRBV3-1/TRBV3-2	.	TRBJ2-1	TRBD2	TGTGCCAGCAGCCAAGTTGTTGGGACTACAAGTATCTTC	CASSQVVGTTSIF
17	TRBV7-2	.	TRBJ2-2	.	TGTGCCAGCAGCAGACCTCTAGCGACCACGAACACCGGGGAGCTGTTTTTT	CASSRPLATTNTGELFF
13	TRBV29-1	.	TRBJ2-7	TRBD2	TGCAGTGGGCGGGCGGGAGGATCCTACGAGCAGTACTTC	CSGRAGGSYEQYF
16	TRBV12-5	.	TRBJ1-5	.	TGTGCTAGTGGTTTCCTGTCCGGTCCAGGGGATCAGCCCCAGCATTTT	CASGFLSGPGDQPQHF
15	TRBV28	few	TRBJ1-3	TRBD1	TGTGCCAGCGTGACAGGGTCGCTCTCTGGAAACACCATATATTTT	CASVTGSLSGNTIYF
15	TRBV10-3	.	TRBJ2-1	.	TGTGCCATCAGGAAGGCCGGGACTCCTTACAATGAGCAGTTCTTC	CAIRKAGTPYNEQFF
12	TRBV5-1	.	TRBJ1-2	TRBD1	TGCGCCAGCAGATACGGACAGGATGGCTACACCTTC	CASRYGQDGYTF
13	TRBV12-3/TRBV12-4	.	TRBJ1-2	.	TGTGCCAGCAGTTTACTAGGGGCCTATGGCTACACCTTC	CASSLLGAYGYTF
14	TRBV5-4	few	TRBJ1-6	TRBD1	TGTGCCAGCAGCTCGGGACAGGGGGAAGCACCCCTCCACTTT	CASSSGQGEAPLHF
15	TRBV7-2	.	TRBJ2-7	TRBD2	TGTGCCAGCAGCCCCCGGACTAGCGCCGTTTACGAGCAGTACTTC	CASSPRTSAVYEQYF
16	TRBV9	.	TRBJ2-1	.	TGTGCCAGCAGCGCTTTCGGTTTAGCCGCTTTAACTGAGCAGTTCTTC	CASSAFGLAALTEQFF
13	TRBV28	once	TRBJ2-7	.	TGTGCCAGCAGTTTAGGGCAGCCCGTGGGGCAGTACTTC	CASSLGQPVGQYF